Listed below are T cell receptor beta chains from one sample, sequenced in a study of cytomegalovirus exposure and HLA in healthy donors. Assay: immunoSEQ multiplex PCR; the TCRdb copy retains only in-frame clones and omits some. The profile covers some 140,000 clones, with nearly 80% appearing a single time and 0.95% to 1.4% taken by the ten largest. Sequences were obtained from PBMCs. The receptors were gathered from a male donor in good health and CMV-seronegative. The conserved cysteine and the conserved F or W are not part of the CDR3 here. Each record gives: D gene, J gene, CDR3 length, clone size, V gene, CDR3 protein. A D gene is named only where the DNA matches it firmly. Size tells how often a clone was seen (once, few, many) or the class of an expanded clone, and some rows leave it out.

TRBD1	TRBJ1-2	14	.	TRBV6-5	ASSYLRTGGGYGYT
.	TRBJ2-3	13	.	TRBV2	ASSYTGSSTDTQY
.	TRBJ1-1	11	.	TRBV11-1	ASSLILNTEAF
TRBD2	TRBJ2-7	14	.	TRBV9	ASSVGASGGFYEQY
TRBD1	TRBJ1-3	12	.	TRBV7-2	ASSPGQSGNTIY
TRBD2	TRBJ2-4	12	.	TRBV6-5	ASSYSRGENIQY
.	TRBJ1-1	14	.	TRBV19	ASSMVPGLSLAEAF
.	TRBJ2-5	11	.	TRBV2	ASLEGGKETQY
.	TRBJ2-5	14	.	TRBV2	ASSEAHGGLQETQY
.	TRBJ2-1	10	.	TRBV6-6	ASLGRGNEQF
.	TRBJ1-3	14	.	TRBV10-3	AISEHDRGSGNTIY
.	TRBJ1-1	13	few	TRBV27	ASSQTTGIVTEAF
.	TRBJ1-3	13	few	TRBV16	ASSQSGESGNTIY
.	TRBJ1-4	10	.	TRBV2	ASMTGSEKLF
.	TRBJ1-5	15	.	TRBV4-1	ASSQQADEWGNQPQH
.	TRBJ1-2	11	.	TRBV4-3	ASSEQYLYGYT
TRBD1	TRBJ2-1	11	.	TRBV29-1	SVEAQGGPEQF
.	TRBJ2-5	14	.	TRBV19	ASTFQASGDQETQY
TRBD2	TRBJ2-7	11	.	TRBV27	ASSLSGGNEQY
TRBD1	TRBJ2-7	12	.	TRBV9	ASSETGTADEQY
.	TRBJ1-2	10	.	TRBV30	AWSRAGVGYT
TRBD2	TRBJ2-5	12	.	TRBV27	ASTPAGEQETQY
TRBD1	TRBJ1-1	15	.	TRBV18	ASSLSGQGPLDTEAF
.	TRBJ1-2	11	.	TRBV5-4	ASSGTGNYGYT
.	TRBJ1-2	14	once	TRBV7-9	SSSPLVSGFGYGYT
.	TRBJ2-5	10	.	TRBV10-3	AISTTGETQY
.	TRBJ1-2	11	few	TRBV19	ASSITREDGYT
TRBD1	TRBJ1-4	12	once	TRBV5-6	ASSSGTDNEKLF
TRBD1	TRBJ2-1	12	.	TRBV5-6	ASSLRGTGGKWF
.	TRBJ2-5	14	once	TRBV19	ASSPGRGPYQETQY
.	TRBJ2-6	16	.	TRBV2	ATHRSRETGSGANVLT
.	TRBJ2-2	14	.	TRBV5-4	ASSLVGHSNTGELF
.	TRBJ1-2	11	.	TRBV30	AWSVGEDYGYT
.	TRBJ1-4	12	few	TRBV5-6	ASSFGRVGEKLF
TRBD1	TRBJ2-1	14	few	TRBV18	ASSPQGAAISNEQF
TRBD2	TRBJ2-5	12	.	TRBV18	ASSQAGGVETQY
TRBD2	TRBJ2-1	12	.	TRBV25-1	ASSKAGENNEQF
TRBD1	TRBJ1-2	12	.	TRBV5-6	ASSRRTGNYGYT
.	TRBJ1-5	13	.	TRBV9	ASSVGGDSNQPQH
TRBD1	TRBJ1-2	14	.	TRBV13	ASSTLTGGDLFGYT
.	TRBJ1-4	11	.	TRBV25-1	ASSEVSDEKLF
TRBD1	TRBJ2-3	11	.	TRBV5-8	ASGPTGADTQY
.	TRBJ1-2	8	.	TRBV6-5	ATLTDGYT
.	TRBJ2-7	12	.	TRBV7-2	ASSLGGPPNEQY
TRBD1	TRBJ1-1	13	.	TRBV18	ASSPQDRGYTEAF
.	TRBJ1-2	12	.	TRBV7-2	ASSRRQAGHGYT
.	TRBJ2-1	12	few	TRBV6-5	ASSYSVWENEQF
.	TRBJ2-7	11	.	TRBV6-5	ASSSPRSYEQY
.	TRBJ1-1	12	.	TRBV11-2	ASSMGLMNTEAF
.	TRBJ2-5	11	.	TRBV5-1	ASSLLYQETQY
.	TRBJ1-6	11	once	TRBV7-8	ASSRRGNSPLH
TRBD2	TRBJ2-3	17	.	TRBV2	ASSEARLAGRISTDTQY
.	TRBJ1-2	10	.	TRBV6-5	ASSQGNYGYT
.	TRBJ1-3	12	.	TRBV19	ASTIQRAGNTIY
.	TRBJ2-5	11	once	TRBV30	AWIPGAGETQY
.	TRBJ1-3	13	once	TRBV5-1	ASSLSRVSGNTIY
TRBD1	TRBJ1-2	11	.	TRBV6-1	ASSETGNVGYT
.	TRBJ2-2	13	.	TRBV5-6	ASSLVAGHTGELF
.	TRBJ1-1	13	few	TRBV4-1	ASSQVQAPNTEAF